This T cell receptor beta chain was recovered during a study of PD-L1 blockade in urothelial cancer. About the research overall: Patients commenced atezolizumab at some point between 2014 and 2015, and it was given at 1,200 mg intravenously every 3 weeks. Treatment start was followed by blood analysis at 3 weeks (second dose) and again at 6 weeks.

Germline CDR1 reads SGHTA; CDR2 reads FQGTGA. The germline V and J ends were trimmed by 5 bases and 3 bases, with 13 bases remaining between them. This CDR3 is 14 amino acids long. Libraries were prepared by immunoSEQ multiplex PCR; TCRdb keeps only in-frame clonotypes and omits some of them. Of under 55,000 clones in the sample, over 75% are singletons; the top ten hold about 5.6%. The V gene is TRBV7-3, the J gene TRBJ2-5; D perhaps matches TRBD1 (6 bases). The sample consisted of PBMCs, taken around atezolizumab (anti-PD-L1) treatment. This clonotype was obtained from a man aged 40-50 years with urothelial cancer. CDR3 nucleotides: TGTGCCAGCAGCACAGGGTTCAGGGAAGAGACCCAGTACTTC. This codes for CASSTGFREETQYF.